This T cell receptor beta chain was recorded in a study of blood T cell repertoires in COVID-19 (dated by TCRdb to between 2020 and 2021). General notes on the study: The collaborator samples originated in the United States, Italy and Spain and spanned the acute and convalescent phases of COVID-19. Where HLA class I and class II types were available, the types were taken from metadata supplied by the sample provider, not from assay-based typing. A de-identified subject ID, COVID-19 status, age in years and sex were almost always included in the sample metadata. The samples were drawn from two sources: the first 160 participants of the ongoing ImmuneRACE study, and 1,200 or so subjects contributed by 6 global collaborators. The repertoires were released in a freely available public database meant as a resource for research on the immune response to SARS-CoV-2. The material from the prospective study consisted of cDNA or gDNA derived from T cells, B-cell-depleted T cells, or PBMCs. Subjects who had been exposed to COVID-19, were actively infected with it, or had recovered from it provided the deeply sampled blood TCRbeta repertoires that made up the dataset. Overall study outcomes, separate from this receptor: Clinical and demographic metadata were provided uncurated, with the amount varying by source and participant.

In Seattle, one collaborating source enrolled patients while the infection was active and tracked those patients longitudinally over the course of disease. The collaborating institutions used their own protocols to collect whole blood in K2EDTA tubes. For TCRbeta analysis, collaborators shipped samples as frozen whole blood, isolated PBMCs, or DNA extracted from either of those sample types. Concerning this clone: It has no known antigen specificity. Per-base qualities were not stored, and no clone one base away is much larger.

TCRbeta CDR3 regions were amplified from genomic DNA by means of the immunoSEQ Assay, a bias-controlled multiplex PCR. Concerning the study's data processing: Nucleated cell counts per sample were estimated from amplification of reference gene primers within the assay. To quantify the absolute abundance of each unique TCRbeta CDR3 rearrangement, sequence reads were collapsed and filtered. Productive Simpson clonality was computed per sample as the square root of Simpson's diversity index over productive rearrangements. As stored in TCRdb, this immuneACCESS dataset retains in-frame rearrangements with V and J assigned. A fraction of the clones does not appear; measured against another copy, unresolved V genes explain less than half of the discrepancy, and the remainder lacks a known reason. V, J and clone size derive from that table, while D and trimming were established from the DNA sequence. In this sample the table shows around 92,000 clones, around two thirds of which occur a single time. 3.9% of the sample is taken by the ten largest.

The germline V gene (reference sequence) specifies MNHNY as CDR1 and SVGAGI as CDR2. Clipping removes 7 bases from V and 4 bases from J, with 8 as the unmatched junction base count. From cysteine to phenylalanine, the CDR3 is 16 amino acids long. Only the CDR3 portion is preserved as DNA: 48 bases, with reading frame beginning at the first base. This chain joins TRBV6-6 to TRBJ2-7, and 15 junctional nucleotides match TRBD2. This sequence originates from a man between 65 and 85 years old with COVID-19, enrolled during active disease. Sequencing was performed on peripheral blood. At the DNA level, the sequence is TGTGCCAGCACCCCGGGACTAGCGGGAGGTGGTTACGAGCAGTACTTC. Its protein is CASTPGLAGGGYEQYF.